This TCR beta chain was recovered during a study of patients and donors after allogeneic stem cell transplantation. About this clonotype itself: Because the CDR3's place on the DNA is in doubt, the DNA is left out and the CDR3 is given as listed by TCRdb.

Termini included, the CDR3 measures 15 amino acids. TCRdb called the RT-PCR reads again in MiXCR, with one record for every CDR3 protein. The repertoire includes a few hundred thousand distinct CDR3 sequences, roughly 14% of them detected once, and 11% sits in the top ten. This clonotype was sampled from a human donor who was either an allogeneic HSCT recipient or a stem cell or donor lymphocyte infusion donor (not recorded which). It is not recorded whose cells these are; they may come from a transplant donor. The V gene is TRBV7-5, the J gene TRBJ2-7; no check of the table's D call, TRBD2, against the DNA was made. TRBV7-5 is annotated as a pseudogene. The sequenced sample was blood, either unsorted or a sorted T cell fraction (not recorded which). The CDR3 spells CISVPEAWTRHEQYF.